Listed here is a single T cell receptor beta chain. Its matching antigen is unknown. The PCR ran on 60 Vbeta and 13 Jbeta primers. Only in-frame clones appear in the TCRdb table, and some are missing; sequencing was by immunoSEQ multiplex PCR. The sample gives approximately 270,000 clones, 80% of which show up once; about 0.3% is in the top ten. Healthy people donating bone marrow made up the donors. Unrecorded immune exposures were likely, despite nominal health at sampling. The data were taken from a study of cytomegalovirus exposure and HLA in healthy donors. The CDR3 length is 13 residues. The ends were cut back, 5 bases at V and 7 bases at J, with 11 bases in the middle. CDR1 is MDHEN, CDR2 SYDVKM, per germline. Study outcomes and limitations: HLA alleles showed associations with 15,000 to 20,000 TCR beta sequences in a later analysis, at a 0.05 false discovery rate. In a later analysis, across HLA loci, associated TCR counts were highest for DRB1, lowest for HLA-C.

This rearrangement joins TRBV28 to TRBJ2-2; no firm D call. The receptor comes from a girl aged 2 to 9 in good health and CMV-seronegative. Sequences were obtained from PBMCs. CDR3 nucleotides: TGTGCCAGCAGTCCAACTCCCGTCGGGGAGCTGTTTTTT. Residues: CASSPTPVGELFF. The full variable domain, in which reference TRBV28 and TRBJ2-2 provide the parts outside the CDR3, is DVKVTQSSRYLVKRTGEKVFLECVQDMDHENMFWYRQDPGLGLRLIYFSYDVKMKEKGDIPEGYSVSREKKERFSLILESASTNQTSMYLCASSPTPVGELFFGEGSRLTVL.